This TCR beta chain was obtained from a study of human T cells and chemical hapten exposure. Overall study: TCR yield per sample varied, mainly due to pooled library volumes.

Broader study findings: TCRs exceeding a frequency of 1 in 1000 stayed unchanged under DPC sensitization. The study found expanded TCRs formed significantly more large CDR3 similarity clusters than controls.

As regards this clonotype: Its antigen remains unknown.

The CDR3 is 14 amino acids. The V end was cut by 4 bases, the J end by 0 bases, with 7 bases between. Time point reported: patch test 1, 2 weeks after DPC sensitization. Sample treatment: therapeutic diphenylcyclopropenone sensitization with weekly scalp DPC. Attachment of unique molecular identifiers to individual cDNA molecules was performed in the library. One entry per CDR3 protein, called by TCRdb with MiXCR from the RACE reads. Here the sample spans approximately 350,000 distinct CDR3 sequences, approximately 6.9% being singletons. The material sequenced was whole blood, taken in connection with sensitization to the hapten diphenylcyclopropenone (DPC). The receptor's source is a woman aged 18-35 years with alopecia areata. Some clones in this sample may be carry-over from other donors' samples. The V call is TRBV12-3 or TRBV12-4, the J call TRBJ1-5, with D perhaps matching TRBD1 (5 bases). CDR3 sequence (DNA): TGTGCCAGCAGTTCAGGGCTTAGCAATCAGCCCCAGCATTTT. It encodes CASSSGLSNQPQHF.